This entry lists 15 T cell receptor beta chains sequenced from one sample in a study of graft-versus-host responses after intestinal transplantation. Sequencing used immunoSEQ multiplex PCR; TCRdb keeps in-frame clones, though not all of them. The sample yields 85,000 to 90,000 clones, approximately 90% seen once. No cognate antigen is known for these TCRs. The starting material was unstimulated CD4+ T cells sorted from spleen or lymph node cells, obtained before transplant. The source is a human donor who was the organ donor for an intestinal transplant.

The J gene is TRBJ1-2, the V gene TRBV6-5; D is perhaps TRBD1 (6 bases). Germline assignment: CDR1 MNHEY and CDR2 SVGAGI. The CDR3 contains 13 residues. Trimming left V 6 bases short and J 4 bases short, with 12 bases between. The CDR3 DNA is TGTGCCAGCAGACCTACAGGGTCCTATGGCTACACCTTC. Translation gives CASRPTGSYGYTF.

The V gene is TRBV5-5, the J gene TRBJ2-2, with 9 bases aligning to TRBD1. The CDR3 sequence is 19 residues long. J was trimmed by 6 bases and V by 0 bases; bases with no gene match: 15. Germline loops: CDR1 SGHKS, CDR2 YYEKEE (reference sequence). The CDR3 loop reads CASSLVGQGFSLLAGELFF. DNA for the CDR3: TGTGCCAGCAGCTTGGTAGGACAGGGGTTTTCCCTCCTAGCCGGGGAGCTGTTTTTT.

This chain joins TRBV15 and TRBJ1-4, with D tentatively TRBD1 (5 bases). The V gene lost 0 bases and the J gene lost 8 bases, with 13 bases spanning the gap. Germline V gene data show CDR1 as LNHNV and CDR2 as YYDKDF (reference sequence). This CDR3 is 15 amino acids long. CDR3 sequence: CATSRDVTVGEKLFF. CDR3 nucleotide sequence: TGTGCCACCAGCAGAGATGTGACAGTCGGGGAAAAACTGTTTTTT.

The V gene is TRBV5-5, the J gene TRBJ2-7; a possible D gene is TRBD2 (5 bases). V lost 6 bases to trimming and J lost 2 bases, with 15 bases between them. CDR3 length: 14 residues. CDR1 is SGHKS and CDR2 is YYEKEE in the germline V gene (reference sequence). The CDR3 loop is CASNLVGVAYEQYF. The CDR3 nucleotides are TGTGCCAGCAATCTAGTCGGGGTAGCCTACGAGCAGTACTTC.

J is TRBJ2-7 and V is TRBV11-2; no clear D. The CDR3 totals 14 residues. Trimming cost V 5 bases and J 2 bases, with 13 bases left between them. In germline, CDR1 is SGHAT, CDR2 FQNNGV. The CDR3 bases are TGTGCCAGCAGCCTACAGTATACACCCTACGAGCAGTACTTC. This codes for CASSLQYTPYEQYF.

This clone was counted a single time. The chain joins TRBV6-8 to TRBJ1-2; 8 bases line up with TRBD1. V lost 0 bases to trimming and J lost 4 bases; unmatched junction nucleotides: 10. Germline-derived CDR1 and CDR2 are MNHGY and SAAAGT. This CDR3 is built from 17 residues. CDR3 region: CASSYSNSGGPIYGYTF. The CDR3 DNA reads TGTGCCAGCAGTTACTCGAATTCAGGGGGCCCCATCTATGGCTACACCTTC.

CDR3 in amino acids: CACLGTSGGSSYEQYF. For the CDR3, the DNA is TGTGCCTGTCTGGGGACTAGCGGAGGGAGCTCCTACGAGCAGTACTTC. The gene calls are TRBV30 and TRBJ2-7, with 11 bases aligning to TRBD2. The CDR3 is 16 residues long. The V and J ends lost 6 bases and 0 bases, in that order; junction bases with no gene match: 10. Germline CDR1 reads GTSNPN; CDR2 reads SVGIG (reference sequence). Together with reference TRBV30 and TRBJ2-7, the CDR3 gives the full variable domain: SQTIHQWPATLVQPVGSPLSLECTVEGTSNPNLYWYRQAAGRGLQLLFYSVGIGQISSEVPQNLSASRPQDRQFILSSKKLLLSDSGFYLCACLGTSGGSSYEQYFGPGTRLTVT.

The V call is TRBV5-1, the J call TRBJ2-1; D is undetermined. The CDR3 sequence is 14 residues long. Germline values: CDR1 SGHRS, CDR2 YFSETQ. V lost 1 base and J lost 1, with 6 bases in between. The CDR3 is CASSLSHSYNEQFF. The DNA for the CDR3 is TGCGCCAGCAGCTTGTCCCATTCCTACAATGAGCAGTTCTTC. Full variable domain (missing parts from reference TRBV5-1 and TRBJ2-1): KAGVTQTPRYLIKTRGQQVTLSCSPISGHRSVSWYQQTPGQGLQFLFEYFSETQRNKGNFPGRFSGRQFSNSRSEMNVSTLELGDSALYLCASSLSHSYNEQFFGPGTRLTVL.

This chain joins TRBV18 and TRBJ2-6, with 9 bases fitting TRBD1. The CDR3 is 20 amino acids. Per germline, CDR1 KGHSH and CDR2 LQKENI. Unmatched junction bases numbered 11, after V lost 2 bases and J lost 0 bases. CDR3 sequence reads: CASSPSTGTGPFSGANVLTF. The CDR3 region has the DNA TGTGCCAGCTCACCATCCACTGGGACAGGGCCGTTCTCTGGGGCCAACGTCCTGACTTTC.

The chain's CDR3 is CAISRTDSNTDTQYF. In DNA form, the CDR3 reads TGTGCCATCAGCCGGACAGACAGTAACACAGATACGCAGTATTTT. V is TRBV10-3 and J is TRBJ2-3, with D tentatively TRBD1 (6 bases). Germline assignment: CDR1 ENHRY and CDR2 SYGVKD. The CDR3 is made up of 15 amino acids. Trimming took off 6 bases at V and 2 bases at J, with 15 bases between the two ends.

This rearrangement joins TRBV6-6 to TRBJ1-1; D might be TRBD1 (5 bases). This CDR3 spans 12 amino acids. The germline V gene has CDR1 MNHNY and CDR2 SVGAGI (reference sequence). The V end was cut by 8 bases, the J end by 11 bases, with 18 bases between. The CDR3 reads CASAFTGNGAFF. Written as DNA, the CDR3 is TGTGCCAGCGCTTTTACAGGAAACGGGGCTTTCTTT.

The rearrangement links TRBV29-1 to TRBJ1-2; TRBD1 matches 8 bases. This CDR3 is built from 13 residues. V dropped 1 base and J dropped 6; count of bases not matched to a gene: 4. In germline, CDR1 is SQVTM, CDR2 ANQGSEA. Here the CDR3 DNA reads TGCAGCGTTGAAGGCAGGGGGCCTAATGGCTACACCTTC. This encodes CSVEGRGPNGYTF.

The chain carries TRBV9 and TRBJ2-3; the match to TRBD2 covers 16 bases. From germline, CDR1 is SGDLS and CDR2 YYNGEE. Losses at the gene ends were 5 bases for V and 1 base for J; bases not matched to a gene: 13. The CDR3 loop spans 20 amino acids. The CDR3 spells CASRNTGTSGRAEGTDTQYF. The CDR3 DNA follows: TGTGCCAGCAGGAATACCGGGACTAGCGGGAGGGCCGAGGGCACAGATACGCAGTATTTT.

This clone was observed once. V gene TRBV5-1 combines with J gene TRBJ1-6, with D uncertain. CDR3 length equals 13 residues. Germline V gives CDR1 SGHRS, CDR2 YFSETQ. Trimming removed 4 bases at V and 10 bases at J, with 12 bases between. DNA of the CDR3: TGCGCCAGCAGCCAGCCGGGAGGATCACCCCTCCACTTT. Its translation is CASSQPGGSPLHF.

The chain has TRBV5-1 and TRBJ2-7; weak D call: TRBD1 (5 bases). Germline V gene data show CDR1 as SGHRS and CDR2 as YFSETQ. The CDR3 is made up of 14 amino acids. Trimming pared 1 base from V and 0 bases from J, leaving 8 bases between. CDR3 sequence (DNA): TGCGCCAGCAGCTTGATCGACAGCTCCTACGAGCAGTACTTC. The encoded protein is CASSLIDSSYEQYF.